This paragraph covers one TCR beta chain sequence. As yet, its antigen is unknown. The data belong to a study of T cells in narcolepsy. Study-wide findings and caveats: Some memory CD4+ repertoires had no autoreactive clone sequences.

Repertoires were generated with immunoSEQ multiplex PCR, while TCRdb's copy carries only in-frame clones and drops some. The table has under 20,000 clones, under 90% seen once. This CDR3 spans 13 amino acids. V lost 7 bases and J lost 5; bases outside the gene matches: 5. Germline V CDR1 and CDR2: SNHLY, FYNNEI. The TCR originated in a human donor in good health. The gene calls are TRBV2 and TRBJ2-1; 7 bases match TRBD1. The source material was memory (CD45RA-) CD4+ T cells from blood. Written as DNA, the CDR3 is TGTGCCAGCACCAGGGGACAGAACAATGAGCAGTTCTTC. Protein product: CASTRGQNNEQFF.